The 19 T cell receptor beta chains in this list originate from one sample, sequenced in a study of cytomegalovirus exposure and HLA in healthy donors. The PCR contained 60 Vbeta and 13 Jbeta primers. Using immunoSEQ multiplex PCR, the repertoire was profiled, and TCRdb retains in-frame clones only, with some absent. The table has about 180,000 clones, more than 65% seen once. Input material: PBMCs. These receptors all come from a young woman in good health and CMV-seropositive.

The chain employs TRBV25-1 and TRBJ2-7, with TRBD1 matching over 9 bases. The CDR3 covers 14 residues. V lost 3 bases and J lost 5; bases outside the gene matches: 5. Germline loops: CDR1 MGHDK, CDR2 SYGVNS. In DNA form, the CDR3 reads TGTGCCAGCAGTGACCCCGGACAGGGGCACGAGCAGTACTTC. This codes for CASSDPGQGHEQYF.

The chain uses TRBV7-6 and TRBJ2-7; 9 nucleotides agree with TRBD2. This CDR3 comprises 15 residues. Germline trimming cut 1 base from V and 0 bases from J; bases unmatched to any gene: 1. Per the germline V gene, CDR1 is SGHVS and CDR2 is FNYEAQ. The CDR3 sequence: CASSLELAGSYEQYF. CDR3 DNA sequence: TGTGCCAGCAGCTTAGAACTAGCGGGCTCCTACGAGCAGTACTTC.

CDR3 sequence: CASSFYTGTGEAFF. CDR3 bases: TGTGCCAGTAGTTTTTACACCGGGACAGGGGAAGCTTTCTTT. The genes are TRBV19 and TRBJ1-1; the match to TRBD1 covers 9 bases. Germline V lookup: CDR1 LNHDA, CDR2 SQIVND (reference sequence). This CDR3 spans 14 amino acids. Germline trimming cut 5 bases from V and 8 bases from J; bases unmatched to any gene: 9.

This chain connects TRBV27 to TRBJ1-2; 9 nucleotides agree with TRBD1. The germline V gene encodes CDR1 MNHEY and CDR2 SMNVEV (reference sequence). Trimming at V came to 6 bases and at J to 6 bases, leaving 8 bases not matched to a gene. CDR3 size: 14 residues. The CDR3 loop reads CASRQWDRVDGYTF. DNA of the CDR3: TGTGCCAGCAGACAATGGGACAGGGTCGATGGCTACACCTTC.

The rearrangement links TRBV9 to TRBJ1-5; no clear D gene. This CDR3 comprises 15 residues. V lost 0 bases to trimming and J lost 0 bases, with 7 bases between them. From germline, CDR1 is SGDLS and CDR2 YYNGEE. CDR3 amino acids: CASSVGSYSNQPQHF. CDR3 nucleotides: TGTGCCAGCAGCGTAGGCAGTTATAGCAATCAGCCCCAGCATTTT. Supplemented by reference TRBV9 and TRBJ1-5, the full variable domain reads DSGVTQTPKHLITATGQRVTLRCSPRSGDLSVYWYQQSLDQGLQFLIQYYNGEERAKGNILERFSAQQFPDLHSELNLSSLELGDSALYFCASSVGSYSNQPQHFGDGTRLSIL.

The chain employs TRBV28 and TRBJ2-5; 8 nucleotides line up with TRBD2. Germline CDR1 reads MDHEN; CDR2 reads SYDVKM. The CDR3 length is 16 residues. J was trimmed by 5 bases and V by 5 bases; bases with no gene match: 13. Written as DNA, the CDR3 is TGTGCCAGCAGTCTCCGGGGGCAGCGGGGGAGGGAGACCCAGTACTTC. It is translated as CASSLRGQRGRETQYF.

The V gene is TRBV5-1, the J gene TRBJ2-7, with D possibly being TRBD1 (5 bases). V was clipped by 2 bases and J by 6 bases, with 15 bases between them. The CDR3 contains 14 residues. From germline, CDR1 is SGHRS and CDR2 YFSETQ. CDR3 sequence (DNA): TGCGCCAGCAGCTTAAGCCTGACAGCCTCCGAGCAGTACTTC. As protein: CASSLSLTASEQYF.

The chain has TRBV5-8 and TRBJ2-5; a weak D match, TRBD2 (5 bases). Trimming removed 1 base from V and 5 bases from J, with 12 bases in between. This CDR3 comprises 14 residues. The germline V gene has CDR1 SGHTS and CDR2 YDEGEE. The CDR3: CASSLLSGTETQYF. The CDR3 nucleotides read TGTGCCAGCAGCTTGTTGTCGGGAACTGAGACCCAGTACTTC.

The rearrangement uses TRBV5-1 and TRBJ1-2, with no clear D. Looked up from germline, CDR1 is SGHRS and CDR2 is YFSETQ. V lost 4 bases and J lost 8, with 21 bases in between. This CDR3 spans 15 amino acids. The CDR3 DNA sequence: TGCGCCAGCAGCCTAGACGGGATAGGACCGGGAGGCTACACCTTC. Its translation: CASSLDGIGPGGYTF.

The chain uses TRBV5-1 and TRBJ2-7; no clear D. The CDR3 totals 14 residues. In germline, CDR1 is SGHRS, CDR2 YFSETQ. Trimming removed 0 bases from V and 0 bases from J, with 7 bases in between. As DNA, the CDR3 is TGCGCCAGCAGCTTGGAAGCTAGCTCCTACGAGCAGTACTTC. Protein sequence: CASSLEASSYEQYF.

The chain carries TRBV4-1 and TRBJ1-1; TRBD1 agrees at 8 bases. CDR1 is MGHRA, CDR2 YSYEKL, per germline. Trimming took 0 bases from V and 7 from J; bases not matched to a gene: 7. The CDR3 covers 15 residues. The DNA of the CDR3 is TGCGCCAGCAGCCAAGATCGAGGACAGGGTTTTGAAGCTTTCTTT. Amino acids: CASSQDRGQGFEAFF.

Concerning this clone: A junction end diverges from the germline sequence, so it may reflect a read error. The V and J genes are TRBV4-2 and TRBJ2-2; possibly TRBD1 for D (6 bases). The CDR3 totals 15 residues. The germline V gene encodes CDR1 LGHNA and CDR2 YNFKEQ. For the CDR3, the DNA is TGTGCCAGCAGCCAAGTTTTGGGGGACACCGGGGAGCTGCTTTTT. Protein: CASSQVLGDTGELLF.

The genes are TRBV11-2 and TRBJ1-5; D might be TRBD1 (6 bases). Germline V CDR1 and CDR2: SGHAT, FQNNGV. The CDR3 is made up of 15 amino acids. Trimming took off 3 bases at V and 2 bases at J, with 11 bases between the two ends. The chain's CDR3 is CASSLGGARNQPQHF. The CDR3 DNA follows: TGTGCCAGCAGCTTGGGGGGGGCCCGCAATCAGCCCCAGCATTTT.

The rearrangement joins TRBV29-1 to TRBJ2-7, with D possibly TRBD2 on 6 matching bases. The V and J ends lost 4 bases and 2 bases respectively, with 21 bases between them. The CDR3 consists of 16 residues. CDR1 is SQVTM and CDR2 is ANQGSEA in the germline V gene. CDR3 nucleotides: TGCAGCGTTGTGGGGGACTTCCGGACTTCCACCTACGAGCAGTACTTC. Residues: CSVVGDFRTSTYEQYF.

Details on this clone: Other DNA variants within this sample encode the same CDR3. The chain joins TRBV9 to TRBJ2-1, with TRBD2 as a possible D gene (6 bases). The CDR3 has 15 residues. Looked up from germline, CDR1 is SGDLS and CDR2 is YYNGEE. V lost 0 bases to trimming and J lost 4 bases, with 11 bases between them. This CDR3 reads CASSVGGGAYNEQFF. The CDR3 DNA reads TGTGCCAGCAGCGTAGGTGGCGGGGCTTACAATGAGCAGTTCTTC.

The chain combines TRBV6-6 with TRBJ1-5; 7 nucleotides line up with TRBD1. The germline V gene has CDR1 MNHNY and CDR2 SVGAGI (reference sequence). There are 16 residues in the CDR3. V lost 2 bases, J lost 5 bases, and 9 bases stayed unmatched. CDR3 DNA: TGTGCCAGCAGTTACAGGAGACAGGGCGGTCATCAGCCCCAGCATTTT. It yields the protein CASSYRRQGGHQPQHF.

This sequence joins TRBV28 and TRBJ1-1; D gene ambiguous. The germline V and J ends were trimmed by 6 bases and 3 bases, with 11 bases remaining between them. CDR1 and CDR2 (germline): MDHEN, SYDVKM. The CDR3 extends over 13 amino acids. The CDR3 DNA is TGTGCCAGCAGCAGAGGGATTCACACTGAAGCTTTCTTT. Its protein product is CASSRGIHTEAFF.

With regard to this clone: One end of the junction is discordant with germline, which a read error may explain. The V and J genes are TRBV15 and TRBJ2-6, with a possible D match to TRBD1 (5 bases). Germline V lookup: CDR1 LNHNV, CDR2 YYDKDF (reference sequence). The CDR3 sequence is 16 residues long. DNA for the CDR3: TGTGCCACCAGCAGAGGCGAAGGGGCTGGGGCCAACGGCCTGACTTTC. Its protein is CATSRGEGAGANGLTF.

CDR3 protein: CASNGLADYEQYF. CDR3 coding DNA: TGCGCCAGCAATGGACTAGCGGACTACGAGCAGTACTTC. The chain recombines TRBV10-2 with TRBJ2-7, with 10 bases lining up with TRBD2. The V gene's germline CDR1 is WSHSY and CDR2 SAAADI. V was pared by 7 bases and J by 3 bases, with 3 bases of the junction left unmatched. This CDR3 contains 13 residues.